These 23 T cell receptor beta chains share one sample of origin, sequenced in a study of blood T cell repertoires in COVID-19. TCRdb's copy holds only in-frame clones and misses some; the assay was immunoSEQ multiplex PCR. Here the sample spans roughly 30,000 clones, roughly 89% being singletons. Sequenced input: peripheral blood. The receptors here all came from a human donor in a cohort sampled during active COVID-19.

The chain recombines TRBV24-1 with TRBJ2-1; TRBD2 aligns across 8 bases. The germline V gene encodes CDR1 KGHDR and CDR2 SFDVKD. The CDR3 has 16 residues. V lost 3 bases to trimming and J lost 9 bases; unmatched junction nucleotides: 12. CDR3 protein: CATSDLYILAGPEQFF. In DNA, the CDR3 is TGTGCCACCAGTGATCTATACATCCTAGCGGGTCCTGAGCAGTTCTTC.

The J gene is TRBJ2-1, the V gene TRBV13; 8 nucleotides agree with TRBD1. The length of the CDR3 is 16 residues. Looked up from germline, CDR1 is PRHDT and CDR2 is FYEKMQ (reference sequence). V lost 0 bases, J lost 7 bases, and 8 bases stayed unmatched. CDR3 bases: TGTGCCAGCAGCTTAGGCCCCAGGGGGCTAGGTAATGAGCAGTTCTTC. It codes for CASSLGPRGLGNEQFF.

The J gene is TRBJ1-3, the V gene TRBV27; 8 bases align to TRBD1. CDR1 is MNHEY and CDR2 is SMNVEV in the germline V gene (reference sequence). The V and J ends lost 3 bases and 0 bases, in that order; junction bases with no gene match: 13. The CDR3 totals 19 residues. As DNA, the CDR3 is TGTGCCAGCAGTTTTGAAAGTCTAGACAGGGGAATCTCTGGAAACACCATATATTTT. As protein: CASSFESLDRGISGNTIYF.

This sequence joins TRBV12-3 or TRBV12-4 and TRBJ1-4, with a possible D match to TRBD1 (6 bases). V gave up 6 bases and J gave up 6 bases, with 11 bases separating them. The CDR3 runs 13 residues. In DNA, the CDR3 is TGTGCCAGCAGACAGGGCGGAGATGAAAAACTGTTTTTT. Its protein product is CASRQGGDEKLFF.

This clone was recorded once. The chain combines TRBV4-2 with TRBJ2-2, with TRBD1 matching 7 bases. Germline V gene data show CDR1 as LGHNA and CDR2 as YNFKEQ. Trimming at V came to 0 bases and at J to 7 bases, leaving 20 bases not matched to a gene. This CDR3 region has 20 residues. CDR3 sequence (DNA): TGTGCCAGCAGCCAAGAACACTACTCCAGGTCAGGGGGAGCAATCGGGGAGCTGTTTTTT. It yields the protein CASSQEHYSRSGGAIGELFF.

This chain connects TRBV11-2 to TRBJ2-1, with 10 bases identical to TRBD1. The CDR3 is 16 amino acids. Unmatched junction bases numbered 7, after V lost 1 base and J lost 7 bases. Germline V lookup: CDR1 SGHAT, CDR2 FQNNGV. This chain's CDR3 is CASSLGGTGAWNEQFF. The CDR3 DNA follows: TGTGCCAGCAGCTTAGGGGGGACAGGGGCGTGGAATGAGCAGTTCTTC.

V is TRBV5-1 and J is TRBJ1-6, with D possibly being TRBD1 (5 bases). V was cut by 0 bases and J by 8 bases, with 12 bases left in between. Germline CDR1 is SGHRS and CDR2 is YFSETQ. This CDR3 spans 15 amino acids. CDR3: CASSLAAGRYSPLHF. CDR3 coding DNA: TGCGCCAGCAGCTTGGCCGCAGGGCGCTATTCACCCCTCCACTTT.

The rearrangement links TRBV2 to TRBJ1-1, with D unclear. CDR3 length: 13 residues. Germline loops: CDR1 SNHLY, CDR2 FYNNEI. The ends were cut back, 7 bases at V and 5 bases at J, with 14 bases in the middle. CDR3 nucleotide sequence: TGTGCCAGCACCGCCAGTTTGATGACTGAAGCTTTCTTT. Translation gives CASTASLMTEAFF.

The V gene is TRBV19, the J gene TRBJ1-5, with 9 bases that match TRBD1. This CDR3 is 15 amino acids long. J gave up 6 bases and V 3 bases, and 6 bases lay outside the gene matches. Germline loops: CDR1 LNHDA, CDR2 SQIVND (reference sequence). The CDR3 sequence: CASSMGQGAAQPQHF. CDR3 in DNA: TGTGCCAGTAGTATGGGACAGGGCGCTGCTCAGCCCCAGCATTTT.

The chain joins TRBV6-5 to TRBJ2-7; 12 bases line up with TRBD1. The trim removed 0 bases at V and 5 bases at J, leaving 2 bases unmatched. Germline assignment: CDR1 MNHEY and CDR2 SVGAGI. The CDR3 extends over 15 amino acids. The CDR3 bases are TGTGCCAGCAGTTACTCCGGGACAGGGGGCCACGAGCAGTACTTC. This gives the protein CASSYSGTGGHEQYF.

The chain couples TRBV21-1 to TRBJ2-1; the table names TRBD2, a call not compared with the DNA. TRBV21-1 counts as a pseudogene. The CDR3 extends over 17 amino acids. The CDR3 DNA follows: TGTGCCAGCAGCAAATCGCCGGTGCAGCGGGGGGCCCGAGGGCAGTTCTTC. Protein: CASSKSPVQRGARGQFF.

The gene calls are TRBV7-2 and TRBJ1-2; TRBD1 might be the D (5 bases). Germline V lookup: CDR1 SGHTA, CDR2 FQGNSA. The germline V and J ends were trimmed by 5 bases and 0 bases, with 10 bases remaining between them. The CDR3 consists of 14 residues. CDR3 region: CASSPGGSNYGYTF. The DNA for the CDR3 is TGTGCCAGCAGCCCGGGGGGTTCTAACTATGGCTACACCTTC.

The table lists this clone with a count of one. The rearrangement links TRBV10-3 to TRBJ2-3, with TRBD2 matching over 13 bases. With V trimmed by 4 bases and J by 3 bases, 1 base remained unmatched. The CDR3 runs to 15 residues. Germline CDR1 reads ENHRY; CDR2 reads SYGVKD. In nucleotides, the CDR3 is TGTGCCATCAGTGGGGGACTAGCGGGGACAGATACGCAGTATTTT. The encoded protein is CAISGGLAGTDTQYF.

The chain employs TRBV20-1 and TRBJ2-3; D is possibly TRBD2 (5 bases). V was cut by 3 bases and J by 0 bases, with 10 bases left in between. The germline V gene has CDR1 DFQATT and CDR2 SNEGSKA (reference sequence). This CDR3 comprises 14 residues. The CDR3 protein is CSASRRASTDTQYF. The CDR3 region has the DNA TGCAGTGCTAGTCGGCGGGCCAGCACAGATACGCAGTATTTT.

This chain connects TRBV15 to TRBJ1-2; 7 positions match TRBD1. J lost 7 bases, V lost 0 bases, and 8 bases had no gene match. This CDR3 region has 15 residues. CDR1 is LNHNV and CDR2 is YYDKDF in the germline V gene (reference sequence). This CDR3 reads CATSREDRAPVGYTF. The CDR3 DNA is TGTGCCACCAGCAGAGAAGACAGGGCCCCAGTTGGCTACACCTTC.

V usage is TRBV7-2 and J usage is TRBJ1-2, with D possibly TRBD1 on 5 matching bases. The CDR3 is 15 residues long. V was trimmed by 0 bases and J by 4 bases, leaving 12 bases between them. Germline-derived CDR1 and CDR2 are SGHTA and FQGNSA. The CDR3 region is CASSLAGLGPYGYTF. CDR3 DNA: TGTGCCAGCAGCTTAGCGGGGCTGGGCCCCTATGGCTACACCTTC.

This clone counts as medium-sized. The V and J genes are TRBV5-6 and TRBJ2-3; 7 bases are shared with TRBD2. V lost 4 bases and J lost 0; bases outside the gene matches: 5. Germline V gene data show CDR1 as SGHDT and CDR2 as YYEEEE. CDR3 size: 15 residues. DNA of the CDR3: TGTGCCAGCAGCCCGCTAGCGGCTAGCACAGATACGCAGTATTTT. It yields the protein CASSPLAASTDTQYF.

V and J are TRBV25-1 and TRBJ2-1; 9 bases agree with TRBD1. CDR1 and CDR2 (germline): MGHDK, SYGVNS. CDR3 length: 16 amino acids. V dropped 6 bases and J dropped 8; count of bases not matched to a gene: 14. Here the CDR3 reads CASSGITGTGSDEQFF. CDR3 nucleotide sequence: TGTGCCAGCAGCGGAATAACTGGGACAGGGTCTGATGAGCAGTTCTTC.

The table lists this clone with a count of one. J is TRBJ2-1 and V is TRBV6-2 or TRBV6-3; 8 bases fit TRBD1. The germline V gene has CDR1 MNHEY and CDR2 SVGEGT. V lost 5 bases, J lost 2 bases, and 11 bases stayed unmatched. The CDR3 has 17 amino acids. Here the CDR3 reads CASSLYLTGAAYNEQFF. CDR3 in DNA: TGTGCCAGCAGTCTCTATTTGACAGGGGCTGCCTACAATGAGCAGTTCTTC.

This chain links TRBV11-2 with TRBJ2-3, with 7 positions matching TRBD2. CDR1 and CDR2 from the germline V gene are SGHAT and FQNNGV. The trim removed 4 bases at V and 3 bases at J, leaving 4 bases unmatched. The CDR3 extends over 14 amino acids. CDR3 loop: CASSYRLATDTQYF. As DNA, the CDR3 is TGTGCCAGCAGCTATCGACTAGCTACAGATACGCAGTATTTT.

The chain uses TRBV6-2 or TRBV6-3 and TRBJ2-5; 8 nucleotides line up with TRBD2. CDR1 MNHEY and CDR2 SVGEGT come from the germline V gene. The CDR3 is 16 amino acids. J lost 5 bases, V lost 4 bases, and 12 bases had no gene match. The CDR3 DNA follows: TGTGCCAGCAGTTCCATCATAGCGGGATCGAGGGAGACCCAGTACTTC. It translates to CASSSIIAGSRETQYF.

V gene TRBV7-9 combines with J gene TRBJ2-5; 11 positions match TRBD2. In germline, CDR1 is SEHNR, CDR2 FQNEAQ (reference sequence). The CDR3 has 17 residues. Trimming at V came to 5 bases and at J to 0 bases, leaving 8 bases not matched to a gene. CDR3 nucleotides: TGTGCCAGCAGCATATATTCGACTAGCGGGGACCAAGAGACCCAGTACTTC. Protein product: CASSIYSTSGDQETQYF.

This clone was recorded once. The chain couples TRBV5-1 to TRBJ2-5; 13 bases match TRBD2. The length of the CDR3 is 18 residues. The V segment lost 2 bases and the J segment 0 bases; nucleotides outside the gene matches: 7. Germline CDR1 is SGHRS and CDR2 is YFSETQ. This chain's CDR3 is CASSLAGLAGKYQETQYF. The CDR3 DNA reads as TGCGCCAGCAGCTTAGCGGGACTAGCGGGGAAGTACCAAGAGACCCAGTACTTC.